This T cell receptor beta chain was obtained from a study of regulatory dendritic cells for organ transplantation. At the level of the study: On day 6, the dendritic cells were exposed to LPS.

V shed 8 bases and J 2 bases; nucleotides not matched to a gene: 11. This CDR3 region has 15 residues. In germline, CDR1 is SGHNT, CDR2 YENEEA. Study observations and caveats: Memory T cells were less diverse than naive, with memory CD8+ most oligoclonal. Resting memory CD8+ T cells held the most alloreactive clonotypes.

Repertoires were generated with immunoSEQ multiplex PCR, while TCRdb's copy carries only in-frame clones and drops some. The table lists some 9,600 clones, roughly 65% of them singletons. Allogeneic regulatory or mature dendritic cells were co-cultured for less than six days with CFSE-labeled sorted T cells at 1:10. FACS sorted CD4+ or CD8+ T cells into CD45RA+ naive and CD45RO+ memory. Comments on this clone: The antigen is undetermined.

Input material: naive CD4+ T cells from blood cultured with dendritic cells. The subset was: CD45RA+ naive T cells. The rearrangement joins TRBV11-3 to TRBJ2-5; 7 nucleotides agree with TRBD2. The sequence was obtained from a human donor in good health. The CDR3 spells CASSLGGSRQETQYF. Here the CDR3 DNA reads TGTGCCAGCTCCCTGGGGGGGAGCCGGCAAGAGACCCAGTACTTC.